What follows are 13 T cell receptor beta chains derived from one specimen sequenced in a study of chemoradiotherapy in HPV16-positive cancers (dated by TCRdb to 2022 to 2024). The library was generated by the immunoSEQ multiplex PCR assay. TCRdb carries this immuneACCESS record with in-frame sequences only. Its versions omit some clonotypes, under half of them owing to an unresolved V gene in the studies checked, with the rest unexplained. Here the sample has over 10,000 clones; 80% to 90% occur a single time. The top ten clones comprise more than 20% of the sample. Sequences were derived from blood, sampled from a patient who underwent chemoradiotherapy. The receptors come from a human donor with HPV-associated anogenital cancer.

For the CDR3, the DNA is TGCGCCAGCTTAGCCGTTCTAGGGACAGGGAACACCGGGGAGCTGTTTTTT. Its protein is CASLAVLGTGNTGELFF. This chain joins TRBV5-1 and TRBJ2-2; 8 nucleotides agree with TRBD1. The trim removed 7 bases at V and 1 base at J, leaving 12 bases unmatched. Germline V gene lookup returns CDR1 SGHRS and CDR2 YFSETQ. The CDR3 is made up of 17 amino acids.

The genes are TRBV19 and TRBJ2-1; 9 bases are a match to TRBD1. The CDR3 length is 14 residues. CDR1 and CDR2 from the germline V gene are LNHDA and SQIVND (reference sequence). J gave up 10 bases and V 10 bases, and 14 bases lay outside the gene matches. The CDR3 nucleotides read TGTGCCACCGCGGGACAGGGCCCTCTAGTCGAGCAGTTCTTC. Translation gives CATAGQGPLVEQFF. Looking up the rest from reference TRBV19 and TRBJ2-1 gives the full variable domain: DGGITQSPKYLFRKEGQNVTLSCEQNLNHDAMYWYRQDPGQGLRLIYYSQIVNDFQKGDIAEGYSVSREKKESFPLTVTSAQKNPTAFYLCATAGQGPLVEQFFGPGTRLTVL.

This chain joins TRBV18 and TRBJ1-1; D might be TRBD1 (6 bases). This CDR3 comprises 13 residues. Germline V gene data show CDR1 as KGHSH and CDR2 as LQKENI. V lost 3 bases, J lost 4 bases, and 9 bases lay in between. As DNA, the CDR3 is TGTGCCAGCTCACCCTTACAGGGCACTGAAGCTTTCTTT. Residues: CASSPLQGTEAFF. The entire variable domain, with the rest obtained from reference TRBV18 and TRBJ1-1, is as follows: NAGVMQNPRHLVRRRGQEARLRCSPMKGHSHVYWYRQLPEEGLKFMVYLQKENIIDESGMPKERFSAEFPKEGPSILRIQQVVRGDSAAYFCASSPLQGTEAFFGQGTRLTVV.

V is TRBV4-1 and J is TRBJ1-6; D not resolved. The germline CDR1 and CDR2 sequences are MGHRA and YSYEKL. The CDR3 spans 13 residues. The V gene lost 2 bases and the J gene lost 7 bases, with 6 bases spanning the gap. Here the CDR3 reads CASSQRRNSPLHF. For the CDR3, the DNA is TGCGCCAGCAGCCAAAGGCGGAATTCACCCCTCCACTTT.

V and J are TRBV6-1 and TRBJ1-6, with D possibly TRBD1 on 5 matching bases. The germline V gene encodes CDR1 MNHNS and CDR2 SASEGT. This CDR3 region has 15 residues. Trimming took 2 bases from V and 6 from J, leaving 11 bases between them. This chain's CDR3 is CASSEPRGVNSPLHF. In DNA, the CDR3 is TGTGCCAGCAGTGAACCCAGAGGGGTTAATTCACCCCTCCACTTT.

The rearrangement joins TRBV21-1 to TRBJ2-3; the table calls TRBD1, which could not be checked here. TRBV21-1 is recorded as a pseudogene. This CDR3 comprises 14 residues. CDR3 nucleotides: TGTGCCAGCAGCTCCGGGACAGTGGGTGCGGCGCAGTATTTT. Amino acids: CASSSGTVGAAQYF.

The CDR3 loop is CASSPAGTENEKLFF. CDR3 DNA sequence: TGCGCCAGCAGCCCGGCCGGGACTGAGAATGAAAAACTGTTTTTT. J is TRBJ1-4 and V is TRBV5-1; maybe TRBD1 (5 bases). Trimming took off 4 bases at V and 5 bases at J, with 15 bases between the two ends. Looked up from germline, CDR1 is SGHRS and CDR2 is YFSETQ. The CDR3 sequence is 15 residues long. Drawing the rest from reference TRBV5-1 and TRBJ1-4, the complete variable domain is KAGVTQTPRYLIKTRGQQVTLSCSPISGHRSVSWYQQTPGQGLQFLFEYFSETQRNKGNFPGRFSGRQFSNSRSEMNVSTLELGDSALYLCASSPAGTENEKLFFGSGTQLSVL.

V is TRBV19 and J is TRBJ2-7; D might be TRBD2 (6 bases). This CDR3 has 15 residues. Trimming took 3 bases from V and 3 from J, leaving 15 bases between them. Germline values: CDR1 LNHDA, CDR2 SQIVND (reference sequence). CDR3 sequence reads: CASSISRVGGYEQYF. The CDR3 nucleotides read TGTGCCAGTAGTATTTCAAGGGTCGGGGGCTACGAGCAGTACTTC.

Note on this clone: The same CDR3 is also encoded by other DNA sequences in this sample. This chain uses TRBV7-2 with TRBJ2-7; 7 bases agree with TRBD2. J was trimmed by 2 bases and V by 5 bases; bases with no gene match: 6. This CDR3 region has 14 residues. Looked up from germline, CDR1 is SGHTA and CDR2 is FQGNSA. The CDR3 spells CASSPPGGTYEQYF. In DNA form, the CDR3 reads TGTGCCAGCAGCCCTCCCGGGGGGACCTACGAGCAGTACTTC.

As DNA, the CDR3 is TGTGCCACCAGCAGGGCCGGGGGCAATGCTGGCTACACCTTC. It translates to CATSRAGGNAGYTF. The rearrangement uses TRBV15 and TRBJ1-2; a possible D gene is TRBD1 (6 bases). Trimming took off 3 bases at V and 7 bases at J, with 15 bases between the two ends. In germline, CDR1 is LNHNV, CDR2 YYDKDF (reference sequence). This CDR3 comprises 14 residues. The complete variable domain, with remaining parts taken from reference TRBV15 and TRBJ1-2, reads DAMVIQNPRYQVTQFGKPVTLSCSQTLNHNVMYWYQQKSSQAPKLLFHYYDKDFNNEADTPDNFQSRRPNTSFCFLDIRSPGLGDTAMYLCATSRAGGNAGYTFGSGTRLTVV.

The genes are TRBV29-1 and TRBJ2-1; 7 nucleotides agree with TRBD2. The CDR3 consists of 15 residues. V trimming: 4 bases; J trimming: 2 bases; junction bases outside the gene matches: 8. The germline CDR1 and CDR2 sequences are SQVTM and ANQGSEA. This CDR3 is CSVAVTSVTYNEQFF. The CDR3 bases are TGCAGCGTTGCCGTAACTAGCGTAACCTACAATGAGCAGTTCTTC.

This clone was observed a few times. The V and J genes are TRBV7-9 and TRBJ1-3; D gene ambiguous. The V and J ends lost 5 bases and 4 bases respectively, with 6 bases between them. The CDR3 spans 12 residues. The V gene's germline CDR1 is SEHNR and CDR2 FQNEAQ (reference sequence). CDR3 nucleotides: TGTGCCAGCAGCCCCCAGGGAAACACCATATATTTT. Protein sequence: CASSPQGNTIYF.

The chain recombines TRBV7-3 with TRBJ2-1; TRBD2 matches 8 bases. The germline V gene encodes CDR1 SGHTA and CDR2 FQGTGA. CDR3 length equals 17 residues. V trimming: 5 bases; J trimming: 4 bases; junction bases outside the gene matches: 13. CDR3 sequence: CASSNLGRGERYNEQFF. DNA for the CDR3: TGTGCCAGCAGCAATCTAGGGCGGGGGGAACGGTACAATGAGCAGTTCTTC.